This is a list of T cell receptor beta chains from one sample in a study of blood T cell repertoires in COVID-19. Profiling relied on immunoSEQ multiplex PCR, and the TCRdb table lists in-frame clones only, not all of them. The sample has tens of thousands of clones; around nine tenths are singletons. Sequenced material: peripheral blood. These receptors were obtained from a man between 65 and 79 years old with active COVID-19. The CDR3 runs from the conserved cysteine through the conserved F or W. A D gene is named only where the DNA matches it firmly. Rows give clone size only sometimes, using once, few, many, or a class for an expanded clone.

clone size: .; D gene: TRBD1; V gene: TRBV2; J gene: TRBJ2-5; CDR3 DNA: TGTGCCAGAGAACCGGGACAGAAAAAAGAGACCCAGTACTTC; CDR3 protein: CAREPGQKKETQYF
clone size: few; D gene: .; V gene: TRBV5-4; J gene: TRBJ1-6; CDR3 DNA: TGTGCCAGCAGCTCCGGCGCCGGCCGGGACAATAATTCACCCCTCCACTTT; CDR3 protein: CASSSGAGRDNNSPLHF
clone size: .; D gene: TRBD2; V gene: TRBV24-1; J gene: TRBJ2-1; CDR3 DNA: TGTGCCACCAGTGGCGGACTAGCGGAAGGTGAGCAGTTCTTC; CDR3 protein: CATSGGLAEGEQFF
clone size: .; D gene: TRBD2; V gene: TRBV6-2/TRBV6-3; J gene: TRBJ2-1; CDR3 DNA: TGTGCCAGCAGCCGGACTAGCGGACAATACAATGAGCAGTTCTTC; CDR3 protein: CASSRTSGQYNEQFF
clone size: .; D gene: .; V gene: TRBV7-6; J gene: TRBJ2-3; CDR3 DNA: TGTGCCAGCAGCTTTGGGAGGTCGCGGGCAGATACGCAGTATTTT; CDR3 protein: CASSFGRSRADTQYF
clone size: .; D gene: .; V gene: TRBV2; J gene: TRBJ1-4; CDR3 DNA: TGTGCCAGCAACTACCGGGGGGCCCTTAATGAAAAACTGTTTTTT; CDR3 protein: CASNYRGALNEKLFF
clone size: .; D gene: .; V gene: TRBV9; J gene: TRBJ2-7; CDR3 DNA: TGTGCCAGCAGCGTATCCCCAACAAGTTACGAGCAGTACTTC; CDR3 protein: CASSVSPTSYEQYF
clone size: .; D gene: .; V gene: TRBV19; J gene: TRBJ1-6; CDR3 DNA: TGTGCCAGTCGTGTGGCCACCAGTGCTGGCACCCTCCACTTT; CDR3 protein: CASRVATSAGTLHF
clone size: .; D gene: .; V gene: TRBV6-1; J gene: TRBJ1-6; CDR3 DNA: TGTGCCAGCAGTGAACAGGGAAGGAATTCACCCCTCCACTTT; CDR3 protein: CASSEQGRNSPLHF
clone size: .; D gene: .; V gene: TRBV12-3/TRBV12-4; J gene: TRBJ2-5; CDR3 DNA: TGTGCCAGCAGTTTAATGGCGGCGACCCAGTACTTC; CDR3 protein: CASSLMAATQYF
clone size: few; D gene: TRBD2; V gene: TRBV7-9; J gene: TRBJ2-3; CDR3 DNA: TGTGCCAGCAGCTTAAGTCGGCGGGAGAGGACAGATACGCAGTATTTT; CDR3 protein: CASSLSRRERTDTQYF
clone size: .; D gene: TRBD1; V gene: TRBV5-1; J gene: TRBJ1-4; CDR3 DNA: TGCGCCAGCAGCTTGGGGACAGGGGGCAATGAAAAACTGTTTTTT; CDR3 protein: CASSLGTGGNEKLFF
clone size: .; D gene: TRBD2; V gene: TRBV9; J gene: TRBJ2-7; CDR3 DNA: TGTGCCAGCAGCGTAGAGCCCGGGGCTAGCGGAGCCTACGAGCAGTACTTC; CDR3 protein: CASSVEPGASGAYEQYF
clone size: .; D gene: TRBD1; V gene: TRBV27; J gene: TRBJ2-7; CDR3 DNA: TGTGCCAGCAGATTCCGGGACAGATACCACGAGCAGTACTTC; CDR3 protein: CASRFRDRYHEQYF
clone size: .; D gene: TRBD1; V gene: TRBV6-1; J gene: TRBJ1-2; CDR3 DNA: TGTGCCAGCAGTGAATCCGGCGGACAGGGCTTTGGCTACACCTTC; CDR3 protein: CASSESGGQGFGYTF
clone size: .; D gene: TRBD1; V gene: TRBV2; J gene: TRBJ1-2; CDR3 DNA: TGTGCCAGCTACTCCGGGACAGGGGGTGACGGCTACACCTTC; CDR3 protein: CASYSGTGGDGYTF
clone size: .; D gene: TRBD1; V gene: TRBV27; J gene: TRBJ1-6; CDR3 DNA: TGTGCCAGCAGTTTCGAGAGCAGGGGGTTTTCACCCCTCCACTTT; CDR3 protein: CASSFESRGFSPLHF
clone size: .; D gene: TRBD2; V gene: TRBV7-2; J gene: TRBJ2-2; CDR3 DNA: TGTGCCAGCAGCTTCCAGGGAGGGACCGGGGAGCTGTTTTTT; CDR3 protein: CASSFQGGTGELFF
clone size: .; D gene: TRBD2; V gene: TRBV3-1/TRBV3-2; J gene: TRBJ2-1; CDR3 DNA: TGTGCCAGCAGCCACCTGACTAGCGGGAGCTACAATGAGCAGTTCTTC; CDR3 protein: CASSHLTSGSYNEQFF
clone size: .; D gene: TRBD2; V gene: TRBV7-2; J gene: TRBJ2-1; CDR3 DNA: TGTGCCAGCAGCTTAGCGTCGGCGGGAGCCTCGGGCGAGCAGTTCTTC; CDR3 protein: CASSLASAGASGEQFF